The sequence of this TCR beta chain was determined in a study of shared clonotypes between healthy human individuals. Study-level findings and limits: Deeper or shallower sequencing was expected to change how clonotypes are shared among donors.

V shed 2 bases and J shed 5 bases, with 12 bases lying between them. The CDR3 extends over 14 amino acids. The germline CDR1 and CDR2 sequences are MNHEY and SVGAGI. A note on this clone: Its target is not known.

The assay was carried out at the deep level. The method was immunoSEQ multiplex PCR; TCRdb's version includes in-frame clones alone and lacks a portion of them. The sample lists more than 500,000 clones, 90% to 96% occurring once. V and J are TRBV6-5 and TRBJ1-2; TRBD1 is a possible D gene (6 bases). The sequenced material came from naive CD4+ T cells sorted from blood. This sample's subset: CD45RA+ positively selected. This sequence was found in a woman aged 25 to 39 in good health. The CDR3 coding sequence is TGTGCCAGCAGTTACGGGGGGGGCCGGTATGGCTACACCTTC. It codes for CASSYGGGRYGYTF.